The 17 T cell receptor beta chains listed next were all sequenced from one sample in a study of OX40 agonist ivuxolimab in advanced cancers. The library relied on the immunoSEQ multiplex PCR assay. This immuneACCESS table, as held by TCRdb, lists in-frame sequences with V and J called but not all clones. Of the missing ones, under half trace to an unresolved V gene in checked studies; the others have no known cause. The sample table shows approximately 59,000 clones, and more than 80% are seen once. The biggest ten clones account for 0.75% to 0.8% of the sample. Source: CD4+ or CD8+ T cells sorted from blood, taken in a trial of the OX40 agonist ivuxolimab. These receptor sequences come from an adult with an advanced solid tumor such as melanoma, head and neck, liver or kidney cancer.

The chain recombines TRBV5-1 with TRBJ2-5, with TRBD2 matching 7 bases. The V gene end was trimmed by 4 bases and the J gene end by 10 bases; junction bases not matched to a gene: 16. Germline-derived CDR1 and CDR2 are SGHRS and YFSETQ. The CDR3 consists of 15 residues. The CDR3 region is CASSHGESGAQFQYF. The CDR3 bases are TGCGCCAGCAGCCATGGCGAGAGCGGGGCGCAGTTCCAGTACTTC.

This clone appeared once. The chain employs TRBV2 and TRBJ1-1; D ambiguous. Deletions cut 4 bases from V and 3 bases from J, with 3 bases between. This CDR3 comprises 11 residues. Germline V gene sequence: CDR1 SNHLY, CDR2 FYNNEI. CDR3 sequence reads: CASSVDTEAFF. CDR3 nucleotide sequence: TGTGCCAGCAGTGTCGACACTGAAGCTTTCTTT.

The chain uses TRBV6-4 and TRBJ2-1; unclear D gene. Deletions cut 0 bases from V and 10 bases from J, with 7 bases between. The germline V gene has CDR1 MRHNA and CDR2 SNTAGT. This CDR3 has 12 residues. The CDR3 reads CASSDSAGEQFF. CDR3 nucleotides: TGTGCCAGCAGTGACTCGGCCGGAGAGCAGTTCTTC.

The V call is TRBV5-1, the J call TRBJ2-1; 8 bases match TRBD2. The CDR3 has 15 residues. Trimming removed 0 bases from V and 5 bases from J; junction bases left unmatched: 4. Per germline, CDR1 SGHRS and CDR2 YFSETQ. CDR3 DNA: TGCGCCAGCAGCTTGGCCATCGGGGGGGACAATGAGCAGTTCTTC. Protein product: CASSLAIGGDNEQFF.

This chain links TRBV4-2 with TRBJ1-2; D not certain. CDR3 size: 14 residues. Trimming removed 1 base at V and 8 bases at J, with 14 bases between. CDR1 and CDR2 from the germline V gene are LGHNA and YNFKEQ. The CDR3 is CASSQGTGGGGYTF. The CDR3 DNA follows: TGTGCCAGCAGCCAAGGGACGGGAGGAGGAGGCTACACCTTC.

This chain connects TRBV9 to TRBJ2-3, with 9 bases matching TRBD2. Germline CDR1 reads SGDLS; CDR2 reads YYNGEE. V lost 0 bases and J lost 3; bases outside the gene matches: 5. This CDR3 is 16 amino acids long. The CDR3 coding sequence is TGTGCCAGCAGCGTAGGCGGCGGGGGGGTGACAGATACGCAGTATTTT. It codes for CASSVGGGGVTDTQYF.

The sample holds a few counts of this clone. V and J are TRBV4-2 and TRBJ2-5, with TRBD2 matching over 11 bases. V lost 0 bases, J lost 4 bases, and 4 bases stayed unmatched. CDR1 is LGHNA, CDR2 YNFKEQ, per germline. The CDR3 is 16 amino acids. The CDR3 DNA reads TGTGCCAGCAGCCAAGAAGGGACTAGCGGTGGAGAGACCCAGTACTTC. This translates into CASSQEGTSGGETQYF.

V usage is TRBV7-9 and J usage is TRBJ1-1; 9 bases map to TRBD1. Trimming at V came to 4 bases and at J to 1 base, leaving 4 bases not matched to a gene. Germline V gives CDR1 SEHNR, CDR2 FQNEAQ (reference sequence). This CDR3 region has 15 residues. CDR3 in DNA: TGTGCCAGCAGCTCCGGGACAGGGAGGAACACTGAAGCTTTCTTT. Encoded protein: CASSSGTGRNTEAFF.

This clone was picked up one time. The chain has TRBV6-6 and TRBJ2-7; weak D call: TRBD1 (6 bases). The V end lost 5 bases, the J end lost 7 bases, and 12 bases lay between the germline ends. CDR3 size: 12 residues. Germline CDR1 reads MNHNY; CDR2 reads SVGAGI (reference sequence). The CDR3 spells CASSTPGAEQYF. For the CDR3, the DNA is TGTGCCAGCAGTACCCCAGGGGCAGAGCAGTACTTC.

In this sample, this clone turned up once. The rearrangement links TRBV2 to TRBJ2-3; 10 bases map to TRBD1. This CDR3 spans 15 amino acids. With V trimmed by 6 bases and J by 5 bases, 8 bases remained unmatched. From germline, CDR1 is SNHLY and CDR2 FYNNEI. The CDR3 is CASRADRGHRDTQYF. The CDR3 DNA reads as TGTGCCAGCAGGGCAGACAGGGGGCACAGAGATACGCAGTATTTT. Full variable domain (remainder filled in from reference TRBV2 and TRBJ2-3): EPEVTQTPSHQVTQMGQEVILRCVPISNHLYFYWYRQILGQKVEFLVSFYNNEISEKSEIFDDQFSVERPDGSNFTLKIRSTKLEDSAMYFCASRADRGHRDTQYFGPGTRLTVL.

This clone was detected only once. This sequence joins TRBV7-2 and TRBJ2-7; perhaps D is TRBD1 or TRBD2 (6 bases each). CDR1 is SGHTA and CDR2 is FQGNSA in the germline V gene. CDR3 length: 14 amino acids. Trimming removed 2 bases from V and 5 bases from J, with 13 bases in between. The CDR3 sequence: CASSLRGETDEQYF. The CDR3 DNA reads TGTGCCAGCAGCTTAAGGGGGGAAACGGACGAGCAGTACTTC.

V is TRBV7-6 and J is TRBJ2-1; D gene uncertain. The CDR3 is made up of 14 amino acids. V lost 1 base and J 4 bases, leaving 8 bases between the germline ends. Germline loops: CDR1 SGHVS, CDR2 FNYEAQ. The CDR3 protein is CASSLGSNYNEQFF. CDR3 DNA: TGTGCCAGCAGCTTAGGGTCGAATTACAATGAGCAGTTCTTC.

The genes are TRBV29-1 and TRBJ2-7, with 12 bases lining up with TRBD1. Germline V gives CDR1 SQVTM, CDR2 ANQGSEA. The CDR3 sequence is 14 residues long. J was trimmed by 5 bases and V by 2 bases; bases with no gene match: 4. In DNA, the CDR3 is TGCAGCGTTGAAACGGGACAGGGGGCGGACGAGCAGTACTTC. Its translation: CSVETGQGADEQYF.

Only a few counts were recorded for this clone. J is TRBJ1-1 and V is TRBV19; unclear D gene. CDR3 length: 14 residues. Germline V gene sequence: CDR1 LNHDA, CDR2 SQIVND (reference sequence). Trimming took 3 bases from V and 1 from J, leaving 9 bases between them. CDR3 loop: CASSITRRNTEAFF. The CDR3 DNA sequence: TGTGCCAGTAGTATCACGAGGAGGAACACTGAAGCTTTCTTT.

The J gene is TRBJ2-3, the V gene TRBV5-4, with 9 nucleotides matching TRBD2. V lost 7 bases and J lost 3; bases outside the gene matches: 9. This CDR3 comprises 15 residues. The germline gives CDR1 SGHNT, CDR2 YYREEE (reference sequence). CDR3 DNA: TGTGCCAGCCGTAAACTAGCGGGCGGGACAGATACGCAGTATTTT. Its protein product is CASRKLAGGTDTQYF.

The chain combines TRBV6-6 with TRBJ2-3; maybe TRBD1 (8 bases). The CDR3 has 16 residues. Germline V gene data show CDR1 as MNHNY and CDR2 as SVGAGI (reference sequence). Trimming stripped 6 bases from V and 0 bases from J, with 16 bases between. CDR3 DNA sequence: TGTGCCAGCAGGATCGACAGGGGAGGGAGCACAGATACGCAGTATTTT. This translates into CASRIDRGGSTDTQYF.

The genes are TRBV2 and TRBJ2-3, with 8 bases that match TRBD1. The CDR3 length is 14 residues. Germline-derived CDR1 and CDR2 are SNHLY and FYNNEI. V shed 6 bases, J shed 1 base, and the junction held 3 bases outside the gene matches. In DNA form, the CDR3 reads TGTGCCAGCAGCAGGGGGCAGCGCACAGATACGCAGTATTTT. Amino acid sequence: CASSRGQRTDTQYF. Based on the CDR3 plus reference TRBV2 and TRBJ2-3, the full variable domain is EPEVTQTPSHQVTQMGQEVILRCVPISNHLYFYWYRQILGQKVEFLVSFYNNEISEKSEIFDDQFSVERPDGSNFTLKIRSTKLEDSAMYFCASSRGQRTDTQYFGPGTRLTVL.